Below are 25 T cell receptor beta chains sequenced from a single sample in a study of siplizumab effects on memory and regulatory T cells. Assay used: immunoSEQ multiplex PCR; TCRdb lists only in-frame clones, some missing. The table has 100,000 to 120,000 clones, roughly 91% seen once. The specimen sequenced was CD4+ T cells sorted from blood. Source of these receptors: a human donor in good health.

The gene calls are TRBV7-3 and TRBJ2-3, with a possible D match to TRBD2 (6 bases). The CDR3 has 15 amino acids. V was cut by 0 bases and J by 0 bases, with 7 bases left in between. Germline V gene sequence: CDR1 SGHTA, CDR2 FQGTGA. CDR3 sequence: CASSLTGGSTDTQYF. Here the CDR3 DNA reads TGTGCCAGCAGCTTAACCGGGGGAAGCACAGATACGCAGTATTTT.

This chain uses TRBV19 with TRBJ1-1; D is unresolved. V lost 4 bases and J lost 7, with 13 bases in between. The CDR3 extends over 13 amino acids. In germline, CDR1 is LNHDA, CDR2 SQIVND (reference sequence). The CDR3 nucleotides read TGTGCCAGTAGTAAACAAGGACGGGGTGAAGCTTTCTTT. Encoded protein: CASSKQGRGEAFF.

The chain couples TRBV11-3 to TRBJ2-2; D remains ambiguous. The CDR3 contains 13 residues. Germline V gene lookup returns CDR1 SGHNT and CDR2 YENEEA. The germline V and J ends were trimmed by 5 bases and 0 bases, with 4 bases remaining between them. Here the CDR3 DNA reads TGTGCCAGCAGCCCAACGAACACCGGGGAGCTGTTTTTT. Translating it yields CASSPTNTGELFF.

V usage is TRBV9 and J usage is TRBJ1-2; tentative D call: TRBD1 (6 bases). CDR1 is SGDLS and CDR2 is YYNGEE in the germline V gene. V was clipped by 4 bases and J by 1 base, with 17 bases between them. This CDR3 spans 16 amino acids. CDR3 region: CASSPHAGALNYGYTF. CDR3 nucleotides: TGTGCCAGCAGCCCACACGCAGGGGCCCTTAACTATGGCTACACCTTC.

V and J are TRBV12-5 and TRBJ1-2; no definite D call. Germline lookup yields CDR1 LGHNT and CDR2 FRNRAP. V was clipped by 7 bases and J by 8 bases, with 11 bases between them. The CDR3 has 11 residues. The CDR3 DNA reads as TGTGCTAGTGTTCCACCCAGCGGCTACACCTTC. It yields the protein CASVPPSGYTF.

The V call is TRBV11-3, the J call TRBJ2-3, with D unresolved. The V end lost 3 bases, the J end lost 4 bases, and 11 bases lay between the germline ends. This CDR3 region has 14 residues. The germline V gene has CDR1 SGHNT and CDR2 YENEEA. CDR3 DNA sequence: TGTGCCAGCAGCTTTTCCGGGTCGGCAGATACGCAGTATTTT. This translates into CASSFSGSADTQYF.

The chain carries TRBV25-1 and TRBJ2-5; possibly TRBD2 for D (5 bases). Germline V gene sequence: CDR1 MGHDK, CDR2 SYGVNS. The CDR3 consists of 15 residues. V was pared by 0 bases and J by 2 bases, with 10 bases between. This CDR3 is CASSEYLGNQETQYF. For the CDR3, the DNA is TGTGCCAGCAGTGAATACCTCGGGAATCAAGAGACCCAGTACTTC.

V gene TRBV6-1 combines with J gene TRBJ1-1; 8 nucleotides line up with TRBD1. The germline V gene encodes CDR1 MNHNS and CDR2 SASEGT. The CDR3 consists of 15 residues. V shed 4 bases and J 6 bases; nucleotides not matched to a gene: 10. CDR3 nucleotide sequence: TGTGCCAGCAGTGCCCCGGGACAGGTATTCTCTGAAGCTTTCTTT. It yields the protein CASSAPGQVFSEAFF.

This clone was seen a single time. The chain employs TRBV15 and TRBJ2-3, with D unclear. The CDR3 has 13 amino acids. The ends were cut back, 1 base at V and 4 bases at J, with 6 bases in the middle. Germline V gene data show CDR1 as LNHNV and CDR2 as YYDKDF (reference sequence). CDR3 nucleotides: TGTGCCACCAGCAGAGGAAGCGCAGATACGCAGTATTTT. Translated: CATSRGSADTQYF.

The rearrangement uses TRBV7-3 and TRBJ1-5; TRBD1 aligns across 10 bases. The germline CDR1 and CDR2 sequences are SGHTA and FQGTGA. Trimming took 2 bases from V and 7 from J; bases not matched to a gene: 11. The CDR3 loop spans 17 amino acids. Here the CDR3 reads CASSLVPGQGWEQPQHF. CDR3 sequence (DNA): TGTGCCAGCAGCTTAGTTCCGGGACAGGGGTGGGAGCAGCCCCAGCATTTT.

The chain is built from TRBV6-5 and TRBJ2-4; D is perhaps TRBD2 (6 bases). V was shortened by 2 bases and J by 1 base, with 9 bases between the two germline ends. The CDR3 has 15 amino acids. The V gene's germline CDR1 is MNHEY and CDR2 SVGAGI. CDR3 loop: CASSYRAGAKNIQYF. The CDR3 DNA reads as TGTGCCAGCAGTTACCGGGCGGGGGCCAAAAACATTCAGTACTTC.

CDR3 sequence (DNA): TGTGCCAGCAGTGCCCGGGACAGCAATGGCTACACCTTC. It codes for CASSARDSNGYTF. The chain employs TRBV25-1 and TRBJ1-2; TRBD1 matches 7 bases. This CDR3 comprises 13 residues. CDR1 is MGHDK, CDR2 SYGVNS, per germline. Trimming at V came to 4 bases and at J to 6 bases, leaving 5 bases not matched to a gene.

The chain recombines TRBV6-1 with TRBJ1-2, with D possibly matching TRBD1 (5 bases). This CDR3 is 13 amino acids long. Trimming took 7 bases from V and 5 from J, leaving 14 bases between them. Germline V gene sequence: CDR1 MNHNS, CDR2 SASEGT. The CDR3 loop is CASTREGLYGYTF. CDR3 in DNA: TGTGCCAGCACCCGAGAGGGGCTATATGGCTACACCTTC.

V and J are TRBV7-2 and TRBJ2-1; TRBD2 agrees at 13 bases. Germline CDR1 and CDR2: SGHTA and FQGNSA. Trimming removed 4 bases from V and 7 bases from J; junction bases left unmatched: 7. The CDR3 totals 16 residues. The CDR3 DNA sequence: TGTGCCAGCAGCTGGACTAGCGGGAGAATACAGAATGAGCAGTTCTTC. Encoded protein: CASSWTSGRIQNEQFF. Full variable domain (outside the CDR3, taken from reference TRBV7-2 and TRBJ2-1): GAGVSQSPSNKVTEKGKDVELRCDPISGHTALYWYRQSLGQGLEFLIYFQGNSAPDKSGLPSDRFSAERTGGSVSTLTIQRTQQEDSAVYLCASSWTSGRIQNEQFFGPGTRLTVL.

The V gene is TRBV27, the J gene TRBJ2-7; D ambiguous. The CDR3 covers 14 residues. V was clipped by 5 bases and J by 3 bases, with 14 bases between them. Germline values: CDR1 MNHEY, CDR2 SMNVEV (reference sequence). In DNA, the CDR3 is TGTGCCAGCAGTCCTAGGTCACTCAACTACGAGCAGTACTTC. It translates to CASSPRSLNYEQYF.

The chain carries TRBV9 and TRBJ2-1; D is undetermined. The CDR3 length is 13 residues. Trimming took 0 bases from V and 9 from J, leaving 10 bases between them. Germline V gene sequence: CDR1 SGDLS, CDR2 YYNGEE. CDR3 region: CASSVVSGGEQFF. CDR3 nucleotide sequence: TGTGCCAGCAGCGTAGTGTCGGGCGGTGAGCAGTTCTTC.

The genes are TRBV5-6 and TRBJ2-7; the D gene could be TRBD1 or TRBD2 (6 bases each). V was trimmed by 4 bases and J by 2 bases, leaving 19 bases between them. This CDR3 is 16 amino acids long. From germline, CDR1 is SGHDT and CDR2 YYEEEE. CDR3 coding DNA: TGTGCCAGCAGCCCAATGCCGGGGGCCGGCGCCTACGAGCAGTACTTC. Translating it yields CASSPMPGAGAYEQYF.

The chain recombines TRBV7-9 with TRBJ1-1; tentative D call: TRBD1 (5 bases). Germline CDR1 reads SEHNR; CDR2 reads FQNEAQ (reference sequence). V gave up 4 bases and J gave up 1 base, with 10 bases separating them. The CDR3 runs to 14 residues. In DNA form, the CDR3 reads TGTGCCAGCAGCTCGACAGTCAAGAACACTGAAGCTTTCTTT. Amino acid sequence: CASSSTVKNTEAFF.

The chain is built from TRBV10-2 and TRBJ1-1; D not certain. The CDR3 loop spans 12 amino acids. V lost 5 bases, J lost 1 base, and 5 bases lay in between. Germline CDR1 and CDR2: WSHSY and SAAADI. The CDR3 region has the DNA TGCGCCAGCAGTCCTCAGAACACTGAAGCTTTCTTT. Its protein product is CASSPQNTEAFF.

The chain has TRBV18 and TRBJ2-5; 10 positions agree with TRBD2. The closer fit of TRBJ2-7 to the DNA end suggests the J call may be wrong. Germline CDR1 is KGHSH and CDR2 is LQKENI. CDR3 size: 13 residues. The CDR3 bases are TGTGCCAGCTCTTTCCCTAGCGGGAGCGAGCAGTACTTC. Its translation is CASSFPSGSEQYF.

The gene calls are TRBV5-8 and TRBJ2-7; D is ambiguous. This CDR3 spans 15 amino acids. V lost 5 bases, J lost 1 base, and 16 bases lay in between. Germline assignment: CDR1 SGHTS and CDR2 YDEGEE. The CDR3 DNA reads as TGTGCCAGCAGACCTTGGACGGCTACTTCCTACGAGCAGTACTTC. This sequence encodes CASRPWTATSYEQYF.

J is TRBJ1-2 and V is TRBV6-1; possible D gene TRBD1, 6 bases. V was cut by 4 bases and J by 7 bases, with 13 bases left in between. This CDR3 has 13 amino acids. Germline V gene sequence: CDR1 MNHNS, CDR2 SASEGT. The CDR3 loop reads CASSVPGASGYTF. CDR3 in DNA: TGTGCCAGCAGTGTGCCGGGGGCAAGTGGCTACACCTTC.

The rearrangement links TRBV18 to TRBJ1-1, with D perhaps TRBD1 (5 bases). This CDR3 has 14 amino acids. The germline V and J ends were trimmed by 3 bases and 0 bases, with 8 bases remaining between them. Germline CDR1 KGHSH, CDR2 LQKENI. This CDR3 is CASSPAGLNTEAFF. In nucleotides, the CDR3 is TGTGCCAGCTCACCCGCAGGGTTGAACACTGAAGCTTTCTTT.

Here the CDR3 reads CASSVDWGTGHYGYTF. In DNA form, the CDR3 reads TGTGCCAGCAGTGTCGATTGGGGGACAGGACATTATGGCTACACCTTC. The chain has TRBV6-4 and TRBJ1-2; 8 bases agree with TRBD1. The germline V gene has CDR1 MRHNA and CDR2 SNTAGT. The ends lost 4 bases at V and 5 bases at J; junction bases unmatched: 12. CDR3 length equals 16 residues.

This rearrangement joins TRBV6-5 to TRBJ2-7, with TRBD2 identical over 8 bases. Looked up from germline, CDR1 is MNHEY and CDR2 is SVGAGI. V dropped 4 bases and J dropped 3; count of bases not matched to a gene: 8. CDR3 length: 15 amino acids. The CDR3 DNA is TGTGCCAGCAGTTCATTTAGCGGGATGGGCTACGAGCAGTACTTC. It is translated as CASSSFSGMGYEQYF.